This record covers a single T cell receptor beta chain. This record comes from a study of CD8+ T cells in alopecia areata. Treatment specified: oral pan-JAK inhibitor, 5-10 mg twice daily. Once RNA had been extracted, it was reverse transcribed into cDNA to act as the sequencing template. Assay used: immunoSEQ multiplex PCR; TCRdb lists only in-frame clones, some missing. The top ten clones hold around 3% of a sample with over 150,000 clones, around 60% of them seen once. The sequence derives from a human donor with alopecia areata. Sequenced material: CD4+ T cells sorted from blood, taken at week 4, from a patient treated with tofacitinib.

The CDR3 sequence: CSVYVRGSGETQYF. The CDR3 coding sequence is TGCAGCGTCTATGTCAGGGGGTCGGGAGAGACCCAGTACTTC. The chain uses TRBV29-1 and TRBJ2-5, with 7 bases fitting TRBD1. With V trimmed by 6 bases and J by 4 bases, 11 bases remained unmatched. CDR3 length: 14 residues. Germline CDR1 reads SQVTM; CDR2 reads ANQGSEA.